The T cell receptor beta chain under discussion was sequenced for a study of T-cell memory formation after mild COVID-19. Trimming removed 5 bases from V and 5 bases from J; junction bases left unmatched: 7. Germline-derived CDR1 and CDR2 are SEHNR and FQNEAQ (reference sequence). The CDR3 has 16 residues. This clonotype was seen once. TCRdb reprocessed the 5' RACE reads with MiXCR, giving one entry per CDR3 protein. The repertoire holds about 400,000 distinct CDR3 sequences, with 23% as singletons. The source material was PBMCs or a T cell subset sorted from them (not recorded which). The chain carries TRBV7-9 and TRBJ2-1, with 12 bases identical to TRBD2. The clonotype comes from an adult woman who had mild COVID-19 (a few samples of this study predate the infection). Cell type and time point are not known. This chain's CDR3 is CASSPWLAGGNNEQFF. The CDR3 region has the DNA TGTGCCAGCAGCCCTTGGCTAGCGGGAGGGAACAATGAGCAGTTCTTC. Drawing the rest from reference TRBV7-9 and TRBJ2-1, the complete variable domain is DTGVSQNPRHKITKRGQNVTFRCDPISEHNRLYWYRQTLGQGPEFLTYFQNEAQLEKSRLLSDRFSAERPKGSFSTLEIQRTEQGDSAMYLCASSPWLAGGNNEQFFGPGTRLTVL.